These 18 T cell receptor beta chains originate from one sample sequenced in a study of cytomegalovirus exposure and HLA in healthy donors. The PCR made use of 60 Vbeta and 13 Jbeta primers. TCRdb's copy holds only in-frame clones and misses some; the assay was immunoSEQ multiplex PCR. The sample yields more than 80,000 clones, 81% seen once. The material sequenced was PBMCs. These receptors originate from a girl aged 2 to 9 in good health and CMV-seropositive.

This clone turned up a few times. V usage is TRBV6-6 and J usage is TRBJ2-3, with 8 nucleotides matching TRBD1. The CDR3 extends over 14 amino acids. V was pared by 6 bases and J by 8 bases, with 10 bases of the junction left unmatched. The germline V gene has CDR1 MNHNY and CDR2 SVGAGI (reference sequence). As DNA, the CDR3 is TGTGCCAGCAGAGGACAGGGAATTGAGAGTACGCAGTATTTT. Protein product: CASRGQGIESTQYF.

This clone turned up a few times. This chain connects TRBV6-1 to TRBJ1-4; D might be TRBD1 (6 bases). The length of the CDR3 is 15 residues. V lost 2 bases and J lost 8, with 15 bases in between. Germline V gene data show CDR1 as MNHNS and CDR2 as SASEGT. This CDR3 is CASSERGSPLEKLFF. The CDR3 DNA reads TGTGCCAGCAGTGAAAGGGGGTCCCCGCTCGAAAAACTGTTTTTT.

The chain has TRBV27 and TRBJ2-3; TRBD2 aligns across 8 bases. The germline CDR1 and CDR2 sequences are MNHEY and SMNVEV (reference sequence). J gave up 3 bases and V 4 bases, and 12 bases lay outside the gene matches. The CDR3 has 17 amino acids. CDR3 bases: TGTGCCAGCAGTTCCCCCAAGATAGCGGGATTAACAGATACGCAGTATTTT. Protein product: CASSSPKIAGLTDTQYF.

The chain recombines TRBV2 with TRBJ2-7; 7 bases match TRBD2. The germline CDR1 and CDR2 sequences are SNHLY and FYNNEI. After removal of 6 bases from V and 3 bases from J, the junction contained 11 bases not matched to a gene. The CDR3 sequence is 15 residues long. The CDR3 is CASSPGGSGNYEQYF. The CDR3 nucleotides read TGTGCCAGCAGCCCGGGGGGAAGCGGCAACTACGAGCAGTACTTC.

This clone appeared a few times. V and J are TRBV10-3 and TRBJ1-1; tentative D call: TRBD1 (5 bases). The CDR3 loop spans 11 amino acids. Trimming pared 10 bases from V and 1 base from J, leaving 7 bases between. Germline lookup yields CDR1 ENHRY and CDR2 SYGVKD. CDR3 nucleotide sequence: TGTGCCACCGGGGGGAACACTGAAGCTTTCTTT. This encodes CATGGNTEAFF.

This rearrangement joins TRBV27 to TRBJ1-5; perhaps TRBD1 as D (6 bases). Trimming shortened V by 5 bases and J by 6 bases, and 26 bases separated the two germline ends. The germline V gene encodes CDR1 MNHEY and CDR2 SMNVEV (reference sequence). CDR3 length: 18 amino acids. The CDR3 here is CASSHPHNPTGSGQPQHF. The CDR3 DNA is TGTGCCAGCAGTCACCCGCATAACCCAACAGGGTCGGGTCAGCCCCAGCATTTT.

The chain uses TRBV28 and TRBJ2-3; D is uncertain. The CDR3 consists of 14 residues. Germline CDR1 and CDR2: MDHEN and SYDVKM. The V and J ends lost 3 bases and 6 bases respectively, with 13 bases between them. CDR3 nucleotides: TGTGCCAGCAGTTTCGCGTCGTCGTGGGATACGCAGTATTTT. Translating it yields CASSFASSWDTQYF.

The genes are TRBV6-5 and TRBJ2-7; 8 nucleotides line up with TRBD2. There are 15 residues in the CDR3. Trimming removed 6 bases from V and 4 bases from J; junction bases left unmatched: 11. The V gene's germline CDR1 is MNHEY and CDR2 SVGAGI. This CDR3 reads CASSQSGSQHYEQYF. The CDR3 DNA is TGTGCCAGCAGCCAAAGCGGGAGTCAACATTACGAGCAGTACTTC.

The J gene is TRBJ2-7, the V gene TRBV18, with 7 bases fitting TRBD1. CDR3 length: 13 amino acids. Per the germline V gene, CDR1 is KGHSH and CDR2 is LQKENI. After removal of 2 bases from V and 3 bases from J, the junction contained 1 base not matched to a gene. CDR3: CASSPGTDYEQYF. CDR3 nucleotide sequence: TGTGCCAGCTCACCAGGGACAGACTACGAGCAGTACTTC.

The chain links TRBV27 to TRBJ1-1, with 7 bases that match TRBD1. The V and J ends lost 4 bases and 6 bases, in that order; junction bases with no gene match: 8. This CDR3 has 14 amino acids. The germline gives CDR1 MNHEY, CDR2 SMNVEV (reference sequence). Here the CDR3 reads CASSYRGGSSEAFF. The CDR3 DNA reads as TGTGCCAGCAGTTACAGGGGAGGAAGTTCTGAAGCTTTCTTT.

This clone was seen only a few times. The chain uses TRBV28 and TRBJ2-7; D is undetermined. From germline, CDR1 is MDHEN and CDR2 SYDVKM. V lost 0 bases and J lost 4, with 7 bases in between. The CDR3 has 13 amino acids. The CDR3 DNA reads TGTGCCAGCAGTTTATGGACACTTTACGAGCAGTACTTC. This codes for CASSLWTLYEQYF.

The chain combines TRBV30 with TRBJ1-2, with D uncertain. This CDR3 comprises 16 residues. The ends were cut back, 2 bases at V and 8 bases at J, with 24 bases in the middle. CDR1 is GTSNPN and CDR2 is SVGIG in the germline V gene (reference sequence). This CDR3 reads CAWSPPASSRLEGYTF. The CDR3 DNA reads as TGTGCCTGGAGTCCCCCAGCCTCAAGCAGACTCGAGGGCTACACCTTC.

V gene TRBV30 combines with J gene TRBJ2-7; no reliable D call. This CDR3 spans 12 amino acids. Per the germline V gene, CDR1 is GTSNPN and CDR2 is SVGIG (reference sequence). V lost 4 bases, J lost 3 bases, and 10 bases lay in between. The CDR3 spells CAWTPDNYEQYF. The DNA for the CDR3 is TGTGCCTGGACCCCAGACAACTACGAGCAGTACTTC.

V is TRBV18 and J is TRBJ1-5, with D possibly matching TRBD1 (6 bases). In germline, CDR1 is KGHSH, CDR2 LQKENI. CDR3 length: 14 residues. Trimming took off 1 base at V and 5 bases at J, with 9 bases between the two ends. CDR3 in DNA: TGTGCCAGCTCACCACAGGGGGTTGATCAGCCCCAGCATTTT. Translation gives CASSPQGVDQPQHF.

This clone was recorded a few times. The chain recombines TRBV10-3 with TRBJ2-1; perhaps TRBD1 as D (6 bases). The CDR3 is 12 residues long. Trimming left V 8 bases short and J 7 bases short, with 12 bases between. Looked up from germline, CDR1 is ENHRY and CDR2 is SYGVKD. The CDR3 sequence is CAIEWTENEQFF. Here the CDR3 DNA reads TGTGCCATCGAATGGACAGAAAATGAGCAGTTCTTC.

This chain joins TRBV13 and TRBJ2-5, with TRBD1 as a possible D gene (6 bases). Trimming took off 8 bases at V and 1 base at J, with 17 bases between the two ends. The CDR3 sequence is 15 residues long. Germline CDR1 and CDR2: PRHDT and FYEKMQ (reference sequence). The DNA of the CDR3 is TGTGCCAGCTCCTCTTACGGACAGACCCAAGAGACCCAGTACTTC. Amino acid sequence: CASSSYGQTQETQYF.

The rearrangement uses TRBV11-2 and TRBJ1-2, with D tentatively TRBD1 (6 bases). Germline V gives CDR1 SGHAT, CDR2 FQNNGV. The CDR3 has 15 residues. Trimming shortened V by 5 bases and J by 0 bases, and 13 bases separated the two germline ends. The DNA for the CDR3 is TGTGCCAGCAGCGATATACAGGGACCTAACTATGGCTACACCTTC. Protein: CASSDIQGPNYGYTF.

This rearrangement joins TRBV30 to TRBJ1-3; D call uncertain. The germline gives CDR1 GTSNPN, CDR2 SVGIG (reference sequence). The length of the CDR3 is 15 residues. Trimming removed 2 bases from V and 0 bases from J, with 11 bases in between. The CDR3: CAWSFDISSGNTIYF. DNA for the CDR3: TGTGCCTGGAGTTTCGACATTTCCTCTGGAAACACCATATATTTT.